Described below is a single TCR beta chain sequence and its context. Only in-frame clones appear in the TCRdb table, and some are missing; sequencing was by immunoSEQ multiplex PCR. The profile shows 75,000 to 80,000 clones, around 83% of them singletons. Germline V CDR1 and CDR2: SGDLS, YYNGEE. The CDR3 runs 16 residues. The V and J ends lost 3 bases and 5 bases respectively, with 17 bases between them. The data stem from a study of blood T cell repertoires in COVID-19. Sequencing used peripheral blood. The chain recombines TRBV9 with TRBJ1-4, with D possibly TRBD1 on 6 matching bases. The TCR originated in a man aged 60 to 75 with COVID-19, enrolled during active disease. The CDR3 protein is CASSGSTGYANEKLFF. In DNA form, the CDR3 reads TGTGCCAGCAGCGGATCAACAGGGTATGCAAATGAAAAACTGTTTTTT.